The 13 T cell receptor beta chains below were found in one sample sequenced in a study of blood T cell repertoires in COVID-19. Libraries were prepared by immunoSEQ multiplex PCR; TCRdb keeps only in-frame clonotypes and omits some of them. The sample lists about 170,000 clones, roughly 81% seen once, with around 7.7% in the top ten. Sequencing was carried out using peripheral blood. These receptors came from a man between 35 and 55 years old who had recovered from COVID-19.

This clone was found once. This sequence joins TRBV5-4 and TRBJ2-5; no definite D call. The CDR3 spans 14 residues. The V gene's germline CDR1 is SGHNT and CDR2 YYREEE (reference sequence). Deletions cut 0 bases from V and 2 bases from J, with 8 bases between. The CDR3 sequence: CASSLAQFQETQYF. CDR3 in DNA: TGTGCCAGCAGCTTGGCCCAGTTTCAAGAGACCCAGTACTTC.

This clone appeared a few times. The sample holds other DNA sequences that translate to the same CDR3. J is TRBJ2-7 and V is TRBV12-3 or TRBV12-4, with a tentative D call TRBD1 (5 bases). The length of the CDR3 is 13 residues. Trimming stripped 3 bases from V and 0 bases from J, with 6 bases between. The CDR3 bases are TGTGCCAGCAGTTTTAGGGGCTCCTACGAGCAGTACTTC. It yields the protein CASSFRGSYEQYF.

V usage is TRBV5-1 and J usage is TRBJ2-1; 9 bases line up with TRBD2. The germline CDR1 and CDR2 sequences are SGHRS and YFSETQ. CDR3 length equals 15 residues. With 2 bases clipped from V and 7 bases from J, the junction kept 7 bases outside the gene matches. Written as DNA, the CDR3 is TGCGCCAGCAGCTTTCTAGCGGGGAATTCTAATGAGCAGTTCTTC. Protein: CASSFLAGNSNEQFF.

The V call is TRBV6-5, the J call TRBJ1-2; TRBD1 matches 7 bases. Trimming cost V 6 bases and J 8 bases; bases outside gene matches: 6. CDR3 length: 12 residues. Germline CDR1 is MNHEY and CDR2 is SVGAGI. CDR3 amino acids: CASRGQRRGYTF. The CDR3 nucleotides are TGTGCCAGCAGGGGACAGAGGCGAGGCTACACCTTC.

The rearrangement joins TRBV11-2 to TRBJ1-6; tentative D call: TRBD1 (6 bases). The CDR3 has 15 residues. Trimming took off 6 bases at V and 11 bases at J, with 20 bases between the two ends. Germline assignment: CDR1 SGHAT and CDR2 FQNNGV. CDR3: CASRLVQGAGTPLHF. CDR3 in DNA: TGTGCCAGCAGGCTTGTACAGGGAGCGGGGACACCCCTCCACTTT.

The genes are TRBV7-9 and TRBJ2-3, with 8 bases lining up with TRBD1. V trimming: 6 bases; J trimming: 5 bases; junction bases outside the gene matches: 10. The germline V gene has CDR1 SEHNR and CDR2 FQNEAQ (reference sequence). The CDR3 is 15 residues long. DNA of the CDR3: TGTGCCAGCAGGGCAACAGGGGGGTCCGTAGATACGCAGTATTTT. This codes for CASRATGGSVDTQYF.

This chain uses TRBV7-8 with TRBJ2-5; D might be TRBD1 (6 bases). The CDR3 contains 14 residues. Deletions cut 5 bases from V and 1 base from J, with 11 bases between. Germline-derived CDR1 and CDR2 are SGHVS and FQNEAQ. The CDR3, as DNA: TGTGCCAGCAGCCCCCAGGGGTCCCAAGAGACCCAGTACTTC. Protein product: CASSPQGSQETQYF.

A few counts support this clone. V is TRBV12-3 or TRBV12-4 and J is TRBJ1-1; D unresolved. The V gene lost 8 bases and the J gene lost 1 base, with 8 bases spanning the gap. CDR3 length: 12 amino acids. The CDR3 region is CASARQNTEAFF. CDR3 DNA sequence: TGTGCCAGCGCCAGACAGAACACTGAAGCTTTCTTT.

The chain carries TRBV19 and TRBJ2-1; tentatively, D is TRBD2 (6 bases). The CDR3 covers 14 residues. Germline-derived CDR1 and CDR2 are LNHDA and SQIVND (reference sequence). V lost 5 bases, J lost 5 bases, and 13 bases lay in between. The CDR3 protein is CASSYRTTNNEQFF. The CDR3 coding sequence is TGTGCCAGTAGTTATCGGACTACCAACAATGAGCAGTTCTTC.

CDR3 sequence: CASSEKGQGGKLFF. In DNA, the CDR3 is TGTGCCAGCAGTGAAAAGGGACAAGGTGGAAAACTGTTTTTT. The gene calls are TRBV6-1 and TRBJ1-4; D is perhaps TRBD1 (6 bases). Trimming removed 2 bases from V and 10 bases from J, with 14 bases in between. Germline V gene sequence: CDR1 MNHNS, CDR2 SASEGT. The CDR3 is 14 residues long.

The chain recombines TRBV19 with TRBJ2-3; 12 nucleotides align to TRBD2. CDR3 length equals 16 residues. CDR1 is LNHDA, CDR2 SQIVND, per germline (reference sequence). V was clipped by 5 bases and J by 2 bases; unmatched bases: 5. The CDR3 DNA follows: TGTGCCAGTAGTGGAGGACTAGCGGGGCACACAGATACGCAGTATTTT. Protein sequence: CASSGGLAGHTDTQYF. The complete variable domain, with remaining parts taken from reference TRBV19 and TRBJ2-3, reads DGGITQSPKYLFRKEGQNVTLSCEQNLNHDAMYWYRQDPGQGLRLIYYSQIVNDFQKGDIAEGYSVSREKKESFPLTVTSAQKNPTAFYLCASSGGLAGHTDTQYFGPGTRLTVL.

This clone appeared once. The rearrangement uses TRBV29-1 and TRBJ2-2, with 12 positions matching TRBD1. Germline V gives CDR1 SQVTM, CDR2 ANQGSEA. This CDR3 has 15 residues. V trimming: 7 bases; J trimming: 7 bases; junction bases outside the gene matches: 10. In DNA, the CDR3 is TGCAGCGCTTCCGGGACAGGGGGCGCGGGCGGGGAGCTGTTTTTT. It codes for CSASGTGGAGGELFF.

V is TRBV5-1 and J is TRBJ2-1, with 11 bases that match TRBD2. CDR1 is SGHRS and CDR2 is YFSETQ in the germline V gene. J was trimmed by 8 bases and V by 0 bases; bases with no gene match: 7. The CDR3 loop spans 16 amino acids. The CDR3 sequence is CASSLVSLAGGYEQFF. The CDR3 bases are TGCGCCAGCAGCTTGGTGTCGCTAGCGGGAGGTTATGAGCAGTTCTTC.